The 7 T cell receptor beta chains presented below share a single source sample, sequenced in a study of cytomegalovirus exposure and HLA in healthy donors. Primers included in the PCR were 60 Vbeta and 13 Jbeta primers. This table comes from immunoSEQ multiplex PCR, and its TCRdb copy is limited to in-frame clones, with some not included. The sample lists about 130,000 clones; approximately 87% were seen once. Material for sequencing was PBMCs. Receptor source: a man aged 35-49 years in good health and CMV-seronegative.

J is TRBJ1-5 and V is TRBV7-3; D uncertain. Trimming removed 5 bases at V and 0 bases at J, with 8 bases between. CDR1 and CDR2 from the germline V gene are SGHTA and FQGTGA. CDR3 length: 14 amino acids. The CDR3 DNA reads as TGTGCCAGCAGCCTAAGTAATAGCAATCAGCCCCAGCATTTT. Its protein product is CASSLSNSNQPQHF. Based on the CDR3 plus reference TRBV7-3 and TRBJ1-5, the full variable domain is GAGVSQTPSNKVTEKGKYVELRCDPISGHTALYWYRQSLGQGPEFLIYFQGTGAADDSGLPNDRFFAVRPEGSVSTLKIQRTERGDSAVYLCASSLSNSNQPQHFGDGTRLSIL.

The chain links TRBV6-6 to TRBJ2-7; 9 bases align to TRBD1. This CDR3 has 13 residues. Germline V gene sequence: CDR1 MNHNY, CDR2 SVGAGI (reference sequence). V lost 7 bases to trimming and J lost 3 bases; unmatched junction nucleotides: 4. CDR3 DNA: TGTGCCAGCACAACAGGGGGCCGCTACGAGCAGTACTTC. Amino acids: CASTTGGRYEQYF.

The chain employs TRBV19 and TRBJ1-2; 10 bases line up with TRBD1. CDR3 length: 17 amino acids. V lost 3 bases, J lost 8 bases, and 15 bases stayed unmatched. CDR1 LNHDA and CDR2 SQIVND come from the germline V gene (reference sequence). This CDR3 is CASSMSGTGAETRGYTF. CDR3 DNA: TGTGCCAGTAGTATGTCCGGGACAGGGGCAGAAACGAGGGGCTACACCTTC. The full variable domain, with the rest looked up from reference TRBV19 and TRBJ1-2, is DGGITQSPKYLFRKEGQNVTLSCEQNLNHDAMYWYRQDPGQGLRLIYYSQIVNDFQKGDIAEGYSVSREKKESFPLTVTSAQKNPTAFYLCASSMSGTGAETRGYTFGSGTRLTVV.

The chain links TRBV6-4 to TRBJ2-5; perhaps TRBD2 as D (6 bases). The germline V gene encodes CDR1 MRHNA and CDR2 SNTAGT. CDR3 length: 16 amino acids. The V end was cut by 5 bases, the J end by 7 bases, with 23 bases between. The CDR3 sequence: CASSLGRDRRGVTQYF. CDR3 sequence (DNA): TGTGCCAGCAGTCTTGGTCGGGACCGTCGCGGGGTGACCCAGTACTTC.

This clone turned up a few times. The chain is built from TRBV18 and TRBJ2-1; D may be TRBD1 (6 bases). This CDR3 contains 14 residues. The germline V and J ends were trimmed by 0 bases and 8 bases, with 11 bases remaining between them. Germline V gives CDR1 KGHSH, CDR2 LQKENI. CDR3 loop: CASSPPGTSDEQFF. CDR3 bases: TGTGCCAGCTCACCACCAGGGACAAGCGATGAGCAGTTCTTC.

The chain carries TRBV11-3 and TRBJ2-3, with D possibly being TRBD2 (5 bases). V lost 2 bases and J 0 bases, leaving 12 bases between the germline ends. Looked up from germline, CDR1 is SGHNT and CDR2 is YENEEA. CDR3 length equals 16 residues. The CDR3 protein is CASSLSLSGSTDTQYF. The CDR3 nucleotides read TGTGCCAGCAGCTTATCCCTCTCGGGAAGCACAGATACGCAGTATTTT.

Only one count was recorded for this clone. The rearrangement joins TRBV12-5 to TRBJ2-7; a possible D gene is TRBD2 (5 bases). The CDR3 has 16 amino acids. Germline CDR1 is LGHNT and CDR2 is FRNRAP. V shed 1 base and J shed 0 bases, with 13 bases lying between them. The CDR3 loop is CASGLGWRRSSYEQYF. Here the CDR3 DNA reads TGTGCTAGTGGTTTGGGCTGGCGGAGGAGCTCCTACGAGCAGTACTTC. Full variable domain (outside the CDR3, taken from reference TRBV12-5 and TRBJ2-7): DARVTQTPRHKVTEMGQEVTMRCQPILGHNTVFWYRQTMMQGLELLAYFRNRAPLDDSGMPKDRFSAEMPDATLATLKIQPSEPRDSAVYFCASGLGWRRSSYEQYFGPGTRLTVT.